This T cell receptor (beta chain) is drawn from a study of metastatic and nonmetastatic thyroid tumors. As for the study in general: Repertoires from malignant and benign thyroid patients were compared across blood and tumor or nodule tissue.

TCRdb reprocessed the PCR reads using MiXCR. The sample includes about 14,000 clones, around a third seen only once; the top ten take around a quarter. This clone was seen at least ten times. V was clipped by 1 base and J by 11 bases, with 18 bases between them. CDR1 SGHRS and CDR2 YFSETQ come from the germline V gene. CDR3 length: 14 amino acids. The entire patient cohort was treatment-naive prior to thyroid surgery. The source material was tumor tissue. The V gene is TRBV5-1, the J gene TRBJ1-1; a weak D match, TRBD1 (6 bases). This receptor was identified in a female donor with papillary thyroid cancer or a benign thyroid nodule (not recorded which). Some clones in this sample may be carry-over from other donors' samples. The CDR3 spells CASSLRVQGSVAFF. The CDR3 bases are TGCGCCAGCAGCTTGCGTGTTCAGGGGAGTGTGGCTTTCTTT.